Listed here are 27 T cell receptor beta chains from one sample, sequenced in a study of shared clonotypes between healthy human individuals. Profiling relied on immunoSEQ multiplex PCR, and the TCRdb table lists in-frame clones only, not all of them. This table holds under 2.5 million clones, roughly 92% found once. What was sequenced was naive CD4+ T cells from PBMCs. The subset: CD45RA+ positively selected. The origin of the receptors is a man between 18 and 29 years old in good health. Some clones in this sample may be carry-over from other donors' samples.

V gene TRBV5-5 combines with J gene TRBJ1-2, with D unclear. V gave up 0 bases and J gave up 7 bases, with 19 bases separating them. The CDR3 consists of 16 residues. Germline V gene lookup returns CDR1 SGHKS and CDR2 YYEKEE (reference sequence). CDR3 bases: TGTGCCAGCAGCTTGGATGGTGGCAGGCGGGCTCTTGGCTACACCTTC. The encoded protein is CASSLDGGRRALGYTF.

The chain uses TRBV29-1 and TRBJ2-5; a weak D match, TRBD2 (5 bases). V was shortened by 5 bases and J by 9 bases, with 10 bases between the two germline ends. CDR3 size: 10 residues. Germline V lookup: CDR1 SQVTM, CDR2 ANQGSEA. Here the CDR3 DNA reads TGCAGCGTTAAGGTGGAGGCCCAGTACTTC. This translates into CSVKVEAQYF.

This rearrangement joins TRBV19 to TRBJ2-7, with TRBD1 as a possible D gene (5 bases). Germline V gene data show CDR1 as LNHDA and CDR2 as SQIVND (reference sequence). The CDR3 sequence is 15 residues long. The germline V and J ends were trimmed by 1 base and 10 bases, with 20 bases remaining between them. In DNA form, the CDR3 reads TGTGCCAGTAGTATAGCTGCGAGCCTTGGGGCGGAACAGTACTTC. This codes for CASSIAASLGAEQYF. Complete variable domain (other parts from reference TRBV19 and TRBJ2-7): DGGITQSPKYLFRKEGQNVTLSCEQNLNHDAMYWYRQDPGQGLRLIYYSQIVNDFQKGDIAEGYSVSREKKESFPLTVTSAQKNPTAFYLCASSIAASLGAEQYFGPGTRLTVT.

The chain carries TRBV5-4 and TRBJ2-7; TRBD1 might be the D (6 bases). The CDR3 covers 15 residues. Per the germline V gene, CDR1 is SGHNT and CDR2 is YYREEE (reference sequence). Trimming removed 2 bases from V and 1 base from J, with 13 bases in between. As DNA, the CDR3 is TGTGCCAGCAGCTTAGCGTCAGGGGAATCCTACGAGCAGTACTTC. Translation gives CASSLASGESYEQYF.

The chain has TRBV9 and TRBJ2-6; 8 nucleotides align to TRBD1. Looked up from germline, CDR1 is SGDLS and CDR2 is YYNGEE. J lost 4 bases, V lost 2 bases, and 8 bases had no gene match. The CDR3 loop spans 17 amino acids. The CDR3 region is CASSVGQGAVGANVLTF. The CDR3 nucleotides are TGTGCCAGCAGCGTGGGTCAGGGGGCGGTAGGGGCCAACGTCCTGACTTTC.

The genes are TRBV7-8 and TRBJ2-7; D not certain. V lost 1 base, J lost 3 bases, and 16 bases lay in between. The CDR3 contains 16 residues. Germline CDR1 is SGHVS and CDR2 is FQNEAQ. For the CDR3, the DNA is TGTGCCAGCAGCTTAGGACGGACCTTTCGCTACTACGAGCAGTACTTC. It translates to CASSLGRTFRYYEQYF. Full variable domain (rest looked up from reference TRBV7-8 and TRBJ2-7): GAGVSQSPRYKVAKRGQDVALRCDPISGHVSLFWYQQALGQGPEFLTYFQNEAQLDKSGLPSDRFFAERPEGSVSTLKIQRTQQEDSAVYLCASSLGRTFRYYEQYFGPGTRLTVT.

V gene TRBV6-1 combines with J gene TRBJ1-4; D perhaps matches TRBD1 (5 bases). This CDR3 comprises 17 residues. Trimming shortened V by 1 base and J by 10 bases, and 22 bases separated the two germline ends. CDR1 and CDR2 (germline): MNHNS, SASEGT. CDR3 DNA: TGTGCCAGCAGTGAAGGTCAGTCGGGGACTATAATGAGAAAACTGTTTTTT. Residues: CASSEGQSGTIMRKLFF.

Only one count was recorded for this clone. The chain is built from TRBV5-1 and TRBJ1-4; possible D gene TRBD1, 5 bases. Trimming stripped 2 bases from V and 7 bases from J, with 15 bases between. CDR3 length: 15 amino acids. CDR1 and CDR2 from the germline V gene are SGHRS and YFSETQ. The CDR3 sequence: CASSLGGAPGEKLFF. For the CDR3, the DNA is TGCGCCAGCAGCTTAGGAGGGGCGCCGGGTGAAAAACTGTTTTTT.

J is TRBJ1-2 and V is TRBV5-1, with a weak D call TRBD1 (6 bases). CDR3 length: 16 amino acids. Between the trimmed V and J ends, which lost 0 bases and 1 base, there was a span of 13 bases. Germline CDR1 reads SGHRS; CDR2 reads YFSETQ. The CDR3 nucleotides read TGCGCCAGCAGCTTGGCAGGGGTCCCCCTTAACTATGGCTACACCTTC. It yields the protein CASSLAGVPLNYGYTF.

Regarding this clone: Other DNA sequences of this sample code for an identical CDR3. The V call is TRBV5-1, the J call TRBJ2-5; D call uncertain. CDR1 is SGHRS and CDR2 is YFSETQ in the germline V gene. The CDR3 length is 13 residues. V lost 3 bases and J 1 base, leaving 7 bases between the germline ends. Written as DNA, the CDR3 is TGCGCCAGCAGCTATGGCGGCCAAGAGACCCAGTACTTC. This codes for CASSYGGQETQYF.

This chain joins TRBV2 and TRBJ1-5, with a tentative D call TRBD1 (5 bases). Germline loops: CDR1 SNHLY, CDR2 FYNNEI. Deletions cut 2 bases from V and 0 bases from J, with 8 bases between. The CDR3 extends over 15 amino acids. CDR3 bases: TGTGCCAGCAGTGAACACAGGAGTAGCAATCAGCCCCAGCATTTT. Translating it yields CASSEHRSSNQPQHF. Full variable domain (missing parts from reference TRBV2 and TRBJ1-5): EPEVTQTPSHQVTQMGQEVILRCVPISNHLYFYWYRQILGQKVEFLVSFYNNEISEKSEIFDDQFSVERPDGSNFTLKIRSTKLEDSAMYFCASSEHRSSNQPQHFGDGTRLSIL.

The chain employs TRBV6-1 and TRBJ2-1, with unresolved D. Germline V CDR1 and CDR2: MNHNS, SASEGT. The CDR3 runs to 15 residues. V lost 3 bases and J 1 base, leaving 10 bases between the germline ends. In DNA, the CDR3 is TGTGCCAGCAGTGATGTAACCGCATCCTACAATGAGCAGTTCTTC. The encoded protein is CASSDVTASYNEQFF.

The chain has TRBV5-6 and TRBJ2-3; 7 positions agree with TRBD2. CDR1 and CDR2 from the germline V gene are SGHDT and YYEEEE. This CDR3 region has 14 residues. Trimming at V came to 4 bases and at J to 6 bases, leaving 8 bases not matched to a gene. CDR3 protein: CASSQVAGYDTQYF. The CDR3 coding sequence is TGTGCCAGCAGCCAAGTAGCGGGTTATGATACGCAGTATTTT.

The chain is built from TRBV15 and TRBJ2-7; 8 bases fit TRBD1. Trimming removed 8 bases from V and 4 bases from J; junction bases left unmatched: 10. The CDR3 covers 14 residues. Germline V gives CDR1 LNHNV, CDR2 YYDKDF (reference sequence). The chain's CDR3 is CATQPDRARYEQYF. DNA of the CDR3: TGTGCCACCCAACCGGACAGGGCCCGATACGAGCAGTACTTC.

The chain has TRBV11-2 and TRBJ2-3; D assignment may be TRBD1 or TRBD2 (5 bases each). Trimming cost V 1 base and J 2 bases, with 16 bases left between them. The CDR3 covers 17 residues. The germline CDR1 and CDR2 sequences are SGHAT and FQNNGV. CDR3 region: CASSLAPLWGSTDTQYF. The CDR3 bases are TGTGCCAGCAGCTTAGCCCCATTGTGGGGGTCCACAGATACGCAGTATTTT.

This clone has only one observation. The chain couples TRBV5-1 to TRBJ2-3, with TRBD2 matching 8 bases. The CDR3 consists of 15 residues. CDR1 is SGHRS, CDR2 YFSETQ, per germline. V lost 4 bases, J lost 5 bases, and 9 bases stayed unmatched. CDR3 sequence: CASSARTSWQDTQYF. CDR3 coding DNA: TGCGCCAGCAGCGCCCGGACTAGCTGGCAAGATACGCAGTATTTT.

The chain links TRBV7-9 to TRBJ2-2; a weak D match, TRBD1 (5 bases). The CDR3 covers 14 residues. V gave up 6 bases and J gave up 4 bases, with 12 bases separating them. Germline CDR1 reads SEHNR; CDR2 reads FQNEAQ (reference sequence). Here the CDR3 reads CASRLQGSTGELFF. The CDR3 nucleotides read TGTGCCAGCAGACTCCAGGGAAGCACCGGGGAGCTGTTTTTT.

The chain employs TRBV4-2 and TRBJ1-2; D not resolved. Germline V gene data show CDR1 as LGHNA and CDR2 as YNFKEQ. This CDR3 spans 19 amino acids. The V gene lost 4 bases and the J gene lost 1 base, with 25 bases spanning the gap. The CDR3 reads CASSRRISDRRSFNYGYTF. The CDR3 nucleotides read TGTGCCAGCAGCCGCCGAATATCGGACCGGAGATCCTTTAACTATGGCTACACCTTC.

This chain links TRBV15 with TRBJ2-1, with a weak D call TRBD2 (6 bases). Germline CDR1 LNHNV, CDR2 YYDKDF (reference sequence). The CDR3 extends over 16 amino acids. Deletions cut 0 bases from V and 3 bases from J, with 12 bases between. The chain's CDR3 is CATSRDGTGYYNEQFF. The CDR3 nucleotides are TGTGCCACCAGCAGAGACGGGACTGGCTACTACAATGAGCAGTTCTTC. Filled out from reference TRBV15 and TRBJ2-1, the complete variable domain reads DAMVIQNPRYQVTQFGKPVTLSCSQTLNHNVMYWYQQKSSQAPKLLFHYYDKDFNNEADTPDNFQSRRPNTSFCFLDIRSPGLGDTAMYLCATSRDGTGYYNEQFFGPGTRLTVL.

Regarding this clone: Other DNA sequences in the sample encode the same CDR3. Here the CDR3 reads CASSFSGRTDTQYF. Written as DNA, the CDR3 is TGTGCCAGCAGCTTTAGCGGGAGGACAGATACGCAGTATTTT. V usage is TRBV7-3 and J usage is TRBJ2-3; TRBD2 aligns across 10 bases. The CDR3 sequence is 14 residues long. Germline CDR1 and CDR2: SGHTA and FQGTGA. J was trimmed by 3 bases and V by 3 bases; bases with no gene match: 0.

Note on this clone: Other nucleotide sequences from this sample produce the same CDR3. The rearrangement links TRBV15 to TRBJ2-6; D gene unclear. V lost 1 base and J lost 0, with 4 bases in between. CDR3 length: 15 amino acids. Germline V gene data show CDR1 as LNHNV and CDR2 as YYDKDF (reference sequence). The CDR3 spells CATSRVGSGANVLTF. The DNA of the CDR3 is TGTGCCACCAGCAGAGTGGGCTCTGGGGCCAACGTCCTGACTTTC.

The rearrangement joins TRBV6-5 to TRBJ2-1; 8 bases fit TRBD2. V lost 6 bases, J lost 15 bases, and 19 bases stayed unmatched. CDR3 length equals 15 residues. Germline CDR1 is MNHEY and CDR2 is SVGAGI. CDR3 amino acids: CASSPWGSGRIGWFF. The CDR3 nucleotides are TGTGCCAGCAGCCCGTGGGGCAGCGGGAGAATTGGTTGGTTCTTC.

The J gene is TRBJ2-6, the V gene TRBV5-1; 11 nucleotides line up with TRBD1. The length of the CDR3 is 19 residues. The V gene end was trimmed by 4 bases and the J gene end by 2 bases; junction bases not matched to a gene: 11. Germline lookup yields CDR1 SGHRS and CDR2 YFSETQ. The CDR3, as DNA: TGCGCCAGCAGCCTGACCGGACAGGGGGCAATCACTGGGGCCAACGTCCTGACTTTC. It is translated as CASSLTGQGAITGANVLTF.

The J gene is TRBJ2-3, the V gene TRBV29-1, with no clear D. CDR1 is SQVTM and CDR2 is ANQGSEA in the germline V gene. The CDR3 covers 11 residues. The germline V and J ends were trimmed by 0 bases and 7 bases, with 5 bases remaining between them. CDR3 protein: CSVEERNTQYF. The CDR3 region has the DNA TGCAGCGTTGAAGAGAGGAATACGCAGTATTTT.

The V and J genes are TRBV29-1 and TRBJ1-1; 10 nucleotides line up with TRBD1. This CDR3 spans 15 amino acids. Germline V gene lookup returns CDR1 SQVTM and CDR2 ANQGSEA. The junction had 8 bases not matched to a gene; V was cut back by 6 bases and J by 1 base. The CDR3 spells CSVERTGGKNTEAFF. The CDR3 nucleotides read TGCAGCGTGGAGAGGACAGGGGGGAAGAACACTGAAGCTTTCTTT.

V and J are TRBV6-6 and TRBJ2-7, with D unresolved. This CDR3 comprises 14 residues. V lost 6 bases and J 2 bases, leaving 14 bases between the germline ends. CDR1 MNHNY and CDR2 SVGAGI come from the germline V gene (reference sequence). CDR3 coding DNA: TGTGCCAGCAGAGGCCCCGGGTCGGCCTACGAGCAGTACTTC. Amino acids: CASRGPGSAYEQYF.

This clone appeared once. The chain is built from TRBV27 and TRBJ1-4; 7 bases line up with TRBD1. The trim removed 2 bases at V and 4 bases at J, leaving 7 bases unmatched. Germline loops: CDR1 MNHEY, CDR2 SMNVEV (reference sequence). This CDR3 has 16 residues. CDR3 loop: CASSLDPGTDNEKLFF. The CDR3 coding sequence is TGTGCCAGCAGTTTAGACCCCGGGACAGATAATGAAAAACTGTTTTTT.